One sample yielded the 30 T cell receptor beta chains listed below, sequenced in a study of human T cells and chemical hapten exposure. Via MiXCR, TCRdb re-called the RACE reads, giving one row per CDR3 protein. The sample gives about 190,000 distinct CDR3 sequences, under 25% of which show up once; 2.5% is in the top ten. Time point denoted: patch test 3, about 24 weeks after DPC sensitization. Noted treatment: therapeutic diphenylcyclopropenone sensitization with weekly scalp DPC. The sample consisted of whole blood, taken in connection with sensitization to the hapten diphenylcyclopropenone (DPC). The receptors come from a woman in her forties with alopecia areata. Some clones in this sample may be carry-over from other donors' samples.

The chain carries TRBV3-1 and TRBJ1-6, with D perhaps TRBD1 (6 bases). Between the trimmed V and J ends, which lost 4 bases and 8 bases, there was a span of 12 bases. CDR1 is LGHDT, CDR2 YNNKEL, per germline (reference sequence). CDR3 size: 14 residues. The CDR3 coding sequence is TGTGCCAGCAGCCGGGATGCAGGGGATTCACCCCTCCACTTT. This encodes CASSRDAGDSPLHF.

On this clonotype: One junction end disagrees with the germline gene, perhaps due to a read error. V is TRBV7-2 and J is TRBJ1-1, with D hard to call. The CDR3 totals 14 residues. Germline V gene data show CDR1 as SGHTA and CDR2 as FQGNSA. In DNA form, the CDR3 reads TGTGCCAGCAGTTTAGTCCCCGCGACCACTGAAGCTTTCTTT. It encodes CASSLVPATTEAFF.

This rearrangement joins TRBV7-9 to TRBJ2-5; D tentatively reads TRBD1 or TRBD2 (5 bases each). The germline gives CDR1 SEHNR, CDR2 FQNEAQ (reference sequence). This CDR3 has 15 amino acids. The V end was cut by 3 bases, the J end by 1 base, with 12 bases between. In DNA form, the CDR3 reads TGTGCCAGCAGCTTGGCTTCCGGGACCCAAGAGACCCAGTACTTC. Residues: CASSLASGTQETQYF.

The chain has TRBV14 and TRBJ2-1; maybe TRBD2 (6 bases). V was clipped by 3 bases and J by 8 bases, with 14 bases between them. Germline V gene lookup returns CDR1 SGHDN and CDR2 FVKESK. The CDR3 is made up of 14 amino acids. CDR3: CASSHITGVHEQFF. The CDR3 region has the DNA TGTGCCAGCAGCCATATAACGGGAGTACATGAGCAGTTCTTC.

This chain connects TRBV11-2 to TRBJ2-7, with a tentative D call TRBD2 (5 bases). Germline loops: CDR1 SGHAT, CDR2 FQNNGV. This CDR3 contains 13 residues. With 3 bases removed from V and 5 bases from J, the gap between germline ends came to 11 bases. CDR3 sequence reads: CASSFVLADEQYF. CDR3 DNA: TGTGCCAGCAGCTTTGTTCTAGCCGACGAGCAGTACTTC.

This clonotype was seen a handful of times. This sequence joins TRBV7-9 and TRBJ2-7; D gene uncertain. The CDR3 has 13 residues. V lost 1 base and J lost 5, with 9 bases in between. CDR1 is SEHNR, CDR2 FQNEAQ, per germline (reference sequence). The CDR3 DNA reads as TGTGCCAGCAGCTTAGGGGGTTTCCACGAGCAGTACTTC. It encodes CASSLGGFHEQYF.

The J gene is TRBJ2-7, the V gene TRBV6-2 or TRBV6-3; unclear D gene. The CDR3 has 13 residues. The V gene's germline CDR1 is MNHEY and CDR2 SVGEGT. The V and J ends lost 2 bases and 3 bases respectively, with 8 bases between them. CDR3 sequence reads: CASSYPGVYEQYF. CDR3 nucleotide sequence: TGTGCCAGCAGTTACCCTGGGGTCTACGAGCAGTACTTC.

The gene calls are TRBV2 and TRBJ2-7; 8 bases are shared with TRBD1. The CDR3 contains 17 residues. V was clipped by 4 bases and J by 2 bases; unmatched bases: 13. Per germline, CDR1 SNHLY and CDR2 FYNNEI. CDR3 sequence (DNA): TGTGCCAGCAGTGGAGCCCGGGACAGGAACCCCCCCTACGAGCAGTACTTC. Translating gives CASSGARDRNPPYEQYF.

J is TRBJ2-3 and V is TRBV29-1; unclear D gene. Germline V lookup: CDR1 SQVTM, CDR2 ANQGSEA. Trimming stripped 2 bases from V and 6 bases from J, with 15 bases between. The CDR3 runs to 14 residues. The CDR3 loop reads CSVELTSAMDTQYF. The DNA of the CDR3 is TGCAGCGTTGAATTGACGTCTGCGATGGATACGCAGTATTTT.

The sample holds many counts of this clonotype. The rearrangement uses TRBV6-1 and TRBJ2-7, with 12 nucleotides matching TRBD2. CDR3 size: 16 residues. After removal of 10 bases from V and 2 bases from J, the junction contained 12 bases not matched to a gene. In germline, CDR1 is MNHNS, CDR2 SASEGT. CDR3 DNA sequence: TGTGCCATCAACGTCGGACTAGCGGGACCCACCTACGAGCAGTACTTC. Amino acids: CAINVGLAGPTYEQYF.

The sample holds a few counts of this clonotype. This chain uses TRBV7-2 with TRBJ2-7, with unresolved D. This CDR3 spans 14 amino acids. Trimming took off 2 bases at V and 2 bases at J, with 10 bases between the two ends. CDR1 and CDR2 (germline): SGHTA, FQGNSA. The CDR3 sequence: CASSLQDGPYEQYF. The CDR3 DNA is TGTGCCAGCAGCTTACAGGACGGTCCCTACGAGCAGTACTTC.

There are a few counts of this clonotype. V and J are TRBV28 and TRBJ1-1; unclear D gene. Germline CDR1 and CDR2: MDHEN and SYDVKM. The V end lost 5 bases, the J end lost 8 bases, and 15 bases lay between the germline ends. This CDR3 is 13 amino acids long. CDR3 DNA: TGTGCCAGCAGTAGAGGGCTGAGGAGAGAAGCTTTCTTT. Amino acids: CASSRGLRREAFF. Based on the CDR3 plus reference TRBV28 and TRBJ1-1, the full variable domain is DVKVTQSSRYLVKRTGEKVFLECVQDMDHENMFWYRQDPGLGLRLIYFSYDVKMKEKGDIPEGYSVSREKKERFSLILESASTNQTSMYLCASSRGLRREAFFGQGTRLTVV.

This clonotype was counted a few times. This sequence joins TRBV30 and TRBJ2-2; D not certain. Trimming removed 2 bases from V and 1 base from J, with 8 bases in between. Looked up from germline, CDR1 is GTSNPN and CDR2 is SVGIG (reference sequence). The CDR3 loop spans 14 amino acids. CDR3 residues: CAWSHGQNTGELFF. For the CDR3, the DNA is TGTGCCTGGAGTCACGGTCAGAACACCGGGGAGCTGTTTTTT. Variable domain in full (rest from reference TRBV30 and TRBJ2-2): SQTIHQWPATLVQPVGSPLSLECTVEGTSNPNLYWYRQAAGRGLQLLFYSVGIGQISSEVPQNLSASRPQDRQFILSSKKLLLSDSGFYLCAWSHGQNTGELFFGEGSRLTVL.

This clonotype was seen a few times. This sequence joins TRBV11-2 and TRBJ2-5, with D tentatively TRBD2 (7 bases). V gave up 5 bases and J gave up 7 bases, with 23 bases separating them. CDR1 is SGHAT and CDR2 is FQNNGV in the germline V gene. The CDR3 has 16 residues. The CDR3 nucleotides read TGTGCCAGCAGCCCCTACCTAGGGGGGGGACTCGGGACCCAGTACTTC. Translating it yields CASSPYLGGGLGTQYF.

A few counts support this clonotype. V is TRBV29-1 and J is TRBJ2-1; D is unclear. CDR3 length equals 11 residues. Germline V gives CDR1 SQVTM, CDR2 ANQGSEA. Trimming took 2 bases from V and 1 from J, leaving 0 bases between them. The CDR3 DNA sequence: TGCAGCGTTGAATCCTACAATGAGCAGTTCTTC. Encoded protein: CSVESYNEQFF.

A few counts support this clonotype. The V gene is TRBV7-9, the J gene TRBJ2-7, with 7 bases lining up with TRBD1. This CDR3 region has 14 residues. Germline trimming cut 5 bases from V and 2 bases from J; bases unmatched to any gene: 6. The germline V gene encodes CDR1 SEHNR and CDR2 FQNEAQ (reference sequence). Here the CDR3 reads CASSLRQGTYEQYF. Written as DNA, the CDR3 is TGTGCCAGCAGCCTTAGACAGGGTACCTACGAGCAGTACTTC.

Only a few counts were recorded for this clonotype. The chain uses TRBV6-2 or TRBV6-3 and TRBJ1-2; D call uncertain. The CDR3 extends over 14 amino acids. Germline CDR1 reads MNHEY; CDR2 reads SVGEGT. V lost 5 bases and J lost 9, with 19 bases in between. This CDR3 reads CASSSHTMTLRYTF. The CDR3 nucleotides are TGTGCCAGCAGTAGCCACACGATGACACTCCGCTACACCTTC.

The CDR3 region is CASSLSPASGRAHRNEQFF. The DNA of the CDR3 is TGTGCCAGCAGTTTATCCCCAGCTAGCGGGAGGGCCCATAGGAATGAGCAGTTCTTC. The V and J genes are TRBV27 and TRBJ2-1; 12 nucleotides match TRBD2. V gave up 0 bases and J gave up 7 bases; unmatched junction bases: 13. Germline V gives CDR1 MNHEY, CDR2 SMNVEV (reference sequence). The CDR3 runs 19 residues.

This clonotype was found many times. CDR3 loop: CAISGRNQPQHF. In nucleotides, the CDR3 is TGTGCCATCAGTGGAAGGAATCAGCCCCAGCATTTT. The chain uses TRBV10-3 and TRBJ1-5, with D hard to call. Germline V gene sequence: CDR1 ENHRY, CDR2 SYGVKD. The ends were cut back, 4 bases at V and 4 bases at J, with 5 bases in the middle. This CDR3 is 12 amino acids long.

This chain connects TRBV10-3 to TRBJ1-1, with 7 nucleotides matching TRBD1. This CDR3 is 14 amino acids long. Trimming at V came to 10 bases and at J to 7 bases, leaving 15 bases not matched to a gene. The germline CDR1 and CDR2 sequences are ENHRY and SYGVKD. This chain's CDR3 is CATVQETGRSEAFF. The CDR3 DNA reads TGTGCCACCGTCCAGGAGACAGGGCGAAGTGAAGCTTTCTTT.

This clonotype was observed a few times. The chain employs TRBV3-1 and TRBJ1-1; D perhaps matches TRBD1 (6 bases). V was clipped by 5 bases and J by 3 bases, with 13 bases between them. The CDR3 is 14 residues long. CDR1 is LGHDT and CDR2 is YNNKEL in the germline V gene (reference sequence). CDR3 nucleotides: TGTGCCAGCAGCATACAGGGACACGACACTGAAGCTTTCTTT. Translation gives CASSIQGHDTEAFF.

This chain uses TRBV6-4 with TRBJ2-2, with TRBD2 matching 8 bases. The CDR3 spans 15 residues. V shed 3 bases and J 6 bases; nucleotides not matched to a gene: 6. Germline V lookup: CDR1 MRHNA, CDR2 SNTAGT. CDR3 DNA: TGTGCCAGCAGTGAAACCAGCGGGAGACCCGGGGAGCTGTTTTTT. Encoded protein: CASSETSGRPGELFF.

This clonotype was seen only a few times. This sequence joins TRBV29-1 and TRBJ1-1, with a tentative D call TRBD1 (5 bases). The CDR3 length is 13 residues. Germline loops: CDR1 SQVTM, CDR2 ANQGSEA. Trimming left V 7 bases short and J 3 bases short, with 15 bases between. The CDR3 spells CSADPAGHTEAFF. CDR3 sequence (DNA): TGCAGCGCGGACCCGGCGGGGCACACTGAAGCTTTCTTT.

The V and J genes are TRBV6-5 and TRBJ2-3, with 11 bases lining up with TRBD2. The germline V gene has CDR1 MNHEY and CDR2 SVGAGI. V shed 2 bases, J shed 1 base, and the junction held 2 bases outside the gene matches. CDR3 length equals 16 residues. In DNA form, the CDR3 reads TGTGCCAGCAGTTACACTAGCGGGAGCGGCACAGATACGCAGTATTTT. This encodes CASSYTSGSGTDTQYF.

There are many counts of this clonotype. The V gene is TRBV10-3, the J gene TRBJ1-1, with TRBD1 matching 11 bases. After removal of 6 bases from V and 2 bases from J, the junction contained 2 bases not matched to a gene. The CDR3 sequence is 14 residues long. Germline CDR1 reads ENHRY; CDR2 reads SYGVKD. The CDR3 DNA reads TGTGCCATCAGAGGACAGGGGGCTAACACTGAAGCTTTCTTT. Protein: CAIRGQGANTEAFF.

This chain connects TRBV18 to TRBJ2-1; the D is unclear. CDR3 size: 15 residues. V lost 2 bases and J lost 5, with 13 bases in between. The V gene's germline CDR1 is KGHSH and CDR2 LQKENI. In DNA, the CDR3 is TGTGCCAGCTCACCAAGGCAGTCACGTAACAATGAGCAGTTCTTC. Translating it yields CASSPRQSRNNEQFF.

This clonotype was observed a handful of times. This chain links TRBV28 with TRBJ2-7; D may be TRBD2 (5 bases). The CDR3 sequence is 13 residues long. Deletions cut 1 base from V and 5 bases from J, with 9 bases between. Germline loops: CDR1 MDHEN, CDR2 SYDVKM. The CDR3 coding sequence is TGTGCCAGCAGTTTATCCGGGAACAACGAGCAGTACTTC. Translated, it gives CASSLSGNNEQYF.

This clonotype has just a few counts. The chain employs TRBV29-1 and TRBJ2-7; D is perhaps TRBD2 (6 bases). CDR3 length: 11 residues. The ends were cut back, 4 bases at V and 6 bases at J, with 10 bases in the middle. Looked up from germline, CDR1 is SQVTM and CDR2 is ANQGSEA. The CDR3, as DNA: TGCAGCGTTGCCTTGGGAGGCGAGCAGTACTTC. This encodes CSVALGGEQYF.

The rearrangement joins TRBV6-1 to TRBJ1-3, with D possibly being TRBD1 (6 bases). V shed 4 bases and J shed 2 bases, with 12 bases lying between them. This CDR3 comprises 15 residues. In germline, CDR1 is MNHNS, CDR2 SASEGT. The CDR3 DNA follows: TGTGCCAGCAGTGTTGGGTGGACAGCTGGAAACACCATATATTTT. This codes for CASSVGWTAGNTIYF.

The V call is TRBV11-1, the J call TRBJ1-2; no clear D. CDR1 and CDR2 from the germline V gene are SGHAT and FQDESV (reference sequence). V was trimmed by 6 bases and J by 3 bases, leaving 14 bases between them. CDR3 length: 14 residues. In nucleotides, the CDR3 is TGTGCCAGCAGGGTTCTCAACGGGGACTATGGCTACACCTTC. Its translation is CASRVLNGDYGYTF.